This TCR beta chain was sequenced during a study of Ad26.COV2.S vaccination and SARS-CoV-2 variants. As for the study in general: Ad26.COV2.S shots went into the muscle once or twice, 56 days apart.

The assay was immunoSEQ multiplex PCR, and TCRdb's table has in-frame clones only and misses some. The repertoire holds about 350,000 clones, with roughly 89% as singletons. Treatment noted: 15 to 20 received Ad26.COV2.S at low or high dose, single or two shots; about 5 received placebo; per-sample allocation not given. Repertoires come from day 63 after the first vaccine or placebo injection. Donor was an adult aged 18-55 years in Boston. The sequences come from peripheral blood, collected in a trial of Ad26.COV2.S vaccine versus placebo. The sequence was collected from a person between 18 and 59 years old who received the Ad26.COV2.S COVID-19 vaccine or a placebo.

In DNA form, the CDR3 reads TGTGCCAGCAGCTCCCGATCGGGCGCTGAAGCTTTCTTT. Translating gives CASSSRSGAEAFF. The chain uses TRBV11-2 and TRBJ1-1, with D unclear. V was trimmed by 4 bases and J by 6 bases, leaving 12 bases between them. Germline-derived CDR1 and CDR2 are SGHAT and FQNNGV. This CDR3 has 13 amino acids.